The 10 T cell receptor beta chains in this list originate from one sample, sequenced in a study of spatial heterogeneity in lung cancer. Time point of the sample: sample taken at primary tumor resection. Frozen PBMC, nontumor lung or tumor provided whole RNA, which was sequenced unsorted. One entry per CDR3 protein, called by TCRdb with MiXCR from the 5' RACE reads. The sample contains about 23,000 distinct CDR3 sequences, roughly 4.8% of which appear only once. The starting material was PBMCs, obtained at surgery. These receptors originate from a male donor with early-stage non-small cell lung cancer.

This clonotype has ten or more counts. This sequence joins TRBV7-2 and TRBJ2-7, with 10 bases aligning to TRBD2. The germline CDR1 and CDR2 sequences are SGHTA and FQGNSA. J lost 2 bases, V lost 3 bases, and 7 bases had no gene match. CDR3 length equals 16 residues. The CDR3 region is CASSFQAGGRTYEQYF. The CDR3 nucleotides read TGTGCCAGCAGCTTTCAAGCGGGGGGGCGAACCTACGAGCAGTACTTC.

The rearrangement links TRBV7-2 to TRBJ2-5, with D possibly being TRBD1 (5 bases). The CDR3 sequence is 13 residues long. Trimming cost V 0 bases and J 5 bases, with 7 bases left between them. The germline V gene has CDR1 SGHTA and CDR2 FQGNSA. The CDR3 reads CASSLAHRETQYF. In DNA, the CDR3 is TGTGCCAGCAGCTTAGCCCACAGGGAGACCCAGTACTTC.

This clonotype was detected many times. The chain is built from TRBV28 and TRBJ1-1; D is undetermined. The ends were cut back, 4 bases at V and 4 bases at J, with 4 bases in the middle. CDR3 length: 11 amino acids. Germline assignment: CDR1 MDHEN and CDR2 SYDVKM. CDR3 bases: TGTGCCAGCAGTTCCAGCACTGAAGCTTTCTTT. It encodes CASSSSTEAFF.

This clonotype was found many times. The chain combines TRBV11-2 with TRBJ1-4; a possible D gene is TRBD1 (6 bases). V was shortened by 5 bases and J by 8 bases, with 27 bases between the two germline ends. The CDR3 loop spans 18 amino acids. From germline, CDR1 is SGHAT and CDR2 FQNNGV. The CDR3 bases are TGTGCCAGCAGCCCCCACGGGGGTGGGGGGCTTAATCAGGAAAAACTGTTTTTT. This codes for CASSPHGGGGLNQEKLFF.

This clonotype was seen ten or more times. The V gene is TRBV28, the J gene TRBJ2-7; D possibly corresponds to TRBD1 (5 bases). There are 15 residues in the CDR3. Trimming left V 4 bases short and J 0 bases short, with 13 bases between. Germline V CDR1 and CDR2: MDHEN, SYDVKM. In DNA, the CDR3 is TGTGCCAGCAGTTCGCAAGCACAGGTCTCCTACGAGCAGTACTTC. It encodes CASSSQAQVSYEQYF.

This clonotype showed up many times. The genes are TRBV3-1 and TRBJ2-1; 11 bases match TRBD2. Germline assignment: CDR1 LGHDT and CDR2 YNNKEL (reference sequence). V gave up 4 bases and J gave up 4 bases; unmatched junction bases: 3. This CDR3 contains 15 residues. The CDR3, as DNA: TGTGCCAGCAGCCCCCTAGCGGGGGGTTACAATGAGCAGTTCTTC. Its protein is CASSPLAGGYNEQFF.

At least ten counts were recorded for this clonotype. This CDR3 reads CASSFWGEETQYF. The CDR3, as DNA: TGTGCCAGCAGCTTTTGGGGGGAAGAGACCCAGTACTTC. The chain combines TRBV11-2 with TRBJ2-5; D is perhaps TRBD2 (6 bases). The CDR3 is 13 amino acids. CDR1 SGHAT and CDR2 FQNNGV come from the germline V gene. The germline V and J ends were trimmed by 3 bases and 3 bases, with 8 bases remaining between them.

The chain uses TRBV4-2 and TRBJ2-5; D possibly corresponds to TRBD1 (5 bases). The CDR3 runs to 13 residues. CDR1 is LGHNA and CDR2 is YNFKEQ in the germline V gene. The V end was cut by 6 bases, the J end by 2 bases, with 10 bases between. This CDR3 reads CASSSTEQETQYF. The CDR3 coding sequence is TGTGCCAGCAGTTCGACAGAGCAAGAGACCCAGTACTTC.

Ten or more counts support this clonotype. The rearrangement uses TRBV7-2 and TRBJ1-3, with a possible D match to TRBD1 (5 bases). Deletions cut 1 base from V and 1 base from J, with 8 bases between. The CDR3 contains 15 residues. Germline CDR1 SGHTA, CDR2 FQGNSA. The CDR3 coding sequence is TGTGCCAGCAGCTTAGTTGGGGCTTCTGGAAACACCATATATTTT. The encoded protein is CASSLVGASGNTIYF. Full variable domain (outside the CDR3, taken from reference TRBV7-2 and TRBJ1-3): GAGVSQSPSNKVTEKGKDVELRCDPISGHTALYWYRQSLGQGLEFLIYFQGNSAPDKSGLPSDRFSAERTGGSVSTLTIQRTQQEDSAVYLCASSLVGASGNTIYFGEGSWLTVV.

This clonotype was counted many times. The chain carries TRBV5-5 and TRBJ2-1; TRBD2 might be the D (5 bases). CDR3 length equals 16 residues. The ends were cut back, 0 bases at V and 3 bases at J, with 13 bases in the middle. CDR1 is SGHKS and CDR2 is YYEKEE in the germline V gene (reference sequence). CDR3 loop: CASSLEWERDYNEQFF. In DNA form, the CDR3 reads TGTGCCAGCAGCTTGGAGTGGGAGCGTGACTACAATGAGCAGTTCTTC.